The clone carrying this T cell receptor beta chain was observed a few times. The record originates from a study of T-cell reconstitution after alpha-beta-depleted transplantation in children. This CDR3 has 13 amino acids. Per the germline V gene, CDR1 is MRHNA and CDR2 is SNTAGT. V was pared by 3 bases and J by 0 bases, with 3 bases between. During its preparation, the TCRbeta library received unique molecular identifiers. Via MiXCR, TCRdb re-called the PCR reads, giving one row per CDR3 protein. The data hold about 370,000 distinct CDR3 sequences, with about a fifth observed a single time. V and J are TRBV6-4 and TRBJ2-1, with D hard to call. The material was PBMCs from the stem cell graft donor, obtained from the stem cell graft. This receptor was taken from a human donor who donated a stem cell graft to a child with acute myeloid leukemia. The CDR3 region has the DNA TGTGCCAGCAGTGATAACTCCTACAATGAGCAGTTCTTC. Its protein product is CASSDNSYNEQFF.